These 20 T cell receptor beta chains were all obtained from the same sample, sequenced in a study of vaccination and CD4 T cells after COVID-19 (dated by TCRdb to 2022 to 2024). Library construction relied on PCR. For sequencing, an Illumina iSeq 100 was employed. DNA from cultured CD4+ T cells was subjected to TCR sequencing with the Oncomine TCR Beta short-read assay at the Johns Hopkins FTIC core. The raw public data were reprocessed by TCRdb itself: fastp quality trimming at Q25, MiXCR clonotype calling, in-frame beta chains only. Under each unique CDR3 protein, matching rows form one entry showing the most common genes and DNA. For this sample there are approximately 22,000 distinct CDR3 sequences; about 40% appear just once. The ten biggest clones cover more than 8.5% of the sample. Interpreted using the paper, the time point label stands for: late sampling 161 to 241 days after vaccination in three convalescent patients. The treatment or condition label of this sample denotes: roughly ten-day PBMC culture with coronavirus spike peptide pools or control peptides (ViraFEST assay).

No antigens are known for them. The specimen comprised CD4+ T cells from blood, cultured in vitro, sampled about 7 months after SARS-CoV-2 vaccination. All receptors come from a human donor who had recovered from COVID-19.

This chain links TRBV28 with TRBJ2-1; TRBD2 matches 7 bases. Germline V gives CDR1 MDHEN, CDR2 SYDVKM. After removal of 2 bases from V and 6 bases from J, the junction contained 10 bases not matched to a gene. CDR3 length: 16 amino acids. CDR3 bases: TGTGCCAGCAGTTTACTGGACCGAGCGGGACCCAATGAGCAGTTCTTC. Its protein is CASSLLDRAGPNEQFF.

This clonotype showed up just a few times. The chain employs TRBV20-1 and TRBJ2-2; either TRBD1 or TRBD2 may supply D (5 bases each). Germline V CDR1 and CDR2: DFQATT, SNEGSKA (reference sequence). This CDR3 is built from 13 residues. V lost 6 bases to trimming and J lost 3 bases, with 11 bases between them. CDR3 loop: CSARDLYTGELFF. The CDR3, as DNA: TGCAGTGCCCGGGACCTATACACCGGGGAGCTGTTTTTT.

This clonotype occurred a few times. The rearrangement links TRBV7-6 to TRBJ2-5; no definite D call. V was trimmed by 2 bases and J by 2 bases, leaving 15 bases between them. This CDR3 has 16 amino acids. Per the germline V gene, CDR1 is SGHVS and CDR2 is FNYEAQ. The CDR3 DNA is TGTGCCAGCAGCTTAAACCCAGAGTCTCCTCAAGAGACCCAGTACTTC. Translation: CASSLNPESPQETQYF.

This clonotype is classed as medium-sized. The chain employs TRBV6-1 and TRBJ2-7, with 8 positions matching TRBD2. Germline values: CDR1 MNHNS, CDR2 SASEGT. The CDR3 covers 15 residues. The V and J ends lost 6 bases and 4 bases, in that order; junction bases with no gene match: 11. The chain's CDR3 is CASSPETGGSYEQYF. Here the CDR3 DNA reads TGTGCCAGCAGCCCCGAGACGGGAGGGAGTTACGAGCAGTACTTC.

V gene TRBV19 combines with J gene TRBJ1-2; TRBD1 is a possible D gene (5 bases). Trimming shortened V by 7 bases and J by 2 bases, and 14 bases separated the two germline ends. Per germline, CDR1 LNHDA and CDR2 SQIVND (reference sequence). The CDR3 is 14 residues long. The CDR3 DNA reads TGTGCCAGTAAATCCCCAGGGACGAACTATGGCTACACCTTC. This codes for CASKSPGTNYGYTF. Full variable domain (remainder filled in from reference TRBV19 and TRBJ1-2): DGGITQSPKYLFRKEGQNVTLSCEQNLNHDAMYWYRQDPGQGLRLIYYSQIVNDFQKGDIAEGYSVSREKKESFPLTVTSAQKNPTAFYLCASKSPGTNYGYTFGSGTRLTVV.

The chain joins TRBV5-4 to TRBJ2-7, with D possibly matching TRBD1 (5 bases). The CDR3 is 15 residues long. Deletions cut 1 base from V and 2 bases from J, with 13 bases between. Looked up from germline, CDR1 is SGHNT and CDR2 is YYREEE (reference sequence). The DNA of the CDR3 is TGTGCCAGCAGCTTGCAAGGGGCGCCCGCCTACGAGCAGTACTTC. The encoded protein is CASSLQGAPAYEQYF.

The chain employs TRBV6-2 or TRBV6-3 and TRBJ2-7; possibly TRBD1 or TRBD2 for D (5 bases each). This CDR3 comprises 16 residues. Per germline, CDR1 MNHEY and CDR2 SVGEGT. The V end lost 5 bases, the J end lost 0 bases, and 17 bases lay between the germline ends. CDR3 amino acids: CASSAAGTESSYEQYF. CDR3 bases: TGTGCCAGCAGTGCAGCCGGGACGGAGAGCTCCTACGAGCAGTACTTC.

This clonotype occurred a few times. This chain joins TRBV20-1 and TRBJ2-3; 7 bases agree with TRBD1. CDR1 and CDR2 (germline): DFQATT, SNEGSKA (reference sequence). CDR3 length equals 15 residues. Trimming cost V 2 bases and J 1 base; bases outside gene matches: 6. The DNA for the CDR3 is TGCAGTGCTAGATTCACAGGGGCTGGCACAGATACGCAGTATTTT. It is translated as CSARFTGAGTDTQYF.

The chain links TRBV7-6 to TRBJ2-7, with D uncertain. Germline V CDR1 and CDR2: SGHVS, FNYEAQ. V dropped 5 bases and J dropped 0 bases, with 8 bases sitting between them. CDR3 length: 13 residues. The CDR3 DNA sequence: TGTGCCAGCAGCGTAAGTAGCTCCTACGAGCAGTACTTC. This sequence encodes CASSVSSSYEQYF.

This clonotype was picked up one time. The chain is built from TRBV28 and TRBJ1-5, with D unclear. CDR1 MDHEN and CDR2 SYDVKM come from the germline V gene. V was pared by 1 base and J by 8 bases, with 6 bases between. The CDR3 totals 12 residues. Written as DNA, the CDR3 is TGTGCCAGCAGTTTATTTAGTAAGCCCCAGCATTTT. It yields the protein CASSLFSKPQHF.

This clonotype has a handful of counts. The V gene is TRBV7-9, the J gene TRBJ2-5; D is uncertain. This CDR3 has 15 residues. Germline CDR1 is SEHNR and CDR2 is FQNEAQ (reference sequence). Trimming shortened V by 2 bases and J by 2 bases, and 12 bases separated the two germline ends. The CDR3 reads CASSLPLSAQETQYF. CDR3 DNA: TGTGCCAGCAGCTTACCCCTGAGCGCACAAGAGACCCAGTACTTC.

The chain carries TRBV4-1 and TRBJ1-2; D gene ambiguous. Trimming shortened V by 1 base and J by 3 bases, and 12 bases separated the two germline ends. The CDR3 loop spans 15 amino acids. The germline gives CDR1 MGHRA, CDR2 YSYEKL. As DNA, the CDR3 is TGCGCCAGCAGCCAAGGTCCGACACAAGACTATGGCTACACCTTC. It is translated as CASSQGPTQDYGYTF.

The table lists this clonotype with a few counts. The chain combines TRBV20-1 with TRBJ1-5; no clear D gene. The CDR3 loop spans 12 amino acids. Trimming shortened V by 3 bases and J by 4 bases, and 7 bases separated the two germline ends. The germline gives CDR1 DFQATT, CDR2 SNEGSKA (reference sequence). The CDR3, as DNA: TGCAGTGCTAGTTTATTTAATCAGCCCCAGCATTTT. As protein: CSASLFNQPQHF.

This clonotype turned up a few times. This rearrangement joins TRBV21-1 to TRBJ1-5. TRBV21-1 is given as a pseudogene. The CDR3 sequence is 10 residues long. The CDR3 here is CASFNQPQHF. The CDR3 DNA follows: TGTGCCAGTTTCAATCAGCCCCAGCATTTT.

This clonotype has just a few counts. The J gene is TRBJ2-1, the V gene TRBV24-1; D call uncertain. The germline gives CDR1 KGHDR, CDR2 SFDVKD. CDR3 length: 12 residues. V gave up 4 bases and J gave up 9 bases, with 9 bases separating them. The CDR3 here is CATSDGFVEQFF. The CDR3 bases are TGTGCCACCAGTGACGGGTTTGTTGAGCAGTTCTTC.

V is TRBV12-3 or TRBV12-4 and J is TRBJ2-5; no clear D. V was shortened by 0 bases and J by 5 bases, with 7 bases between the two germline ends. The CDR3 loop spans 13 amino acids. The CDR3 DNA is TGTGCCAGCAGTTTAGCCATTGGGGAGACCCAGTACTTC. Amino acids: CASSLAIGETQYF.

This chain joins TRBV19 and TRBJ1-5; weak D call: TRBD1 (5 bases). The CDR3 length is 15 residues. Trimming took 2 bases from V and 5 from J, leaving 13 bases between them. The germline V gene has CDR1 LNHDA and CDR2 SQIVND (reference sequence). The DNA of the CDR3 is TGTGCCAGTAGTATAAGGTGGGGGGTCGATCAGCCCCAGCATTTT. Translated, it gives CASSIRWGVDQPQHF. Complete variable domain (other parts from reference TRBV19 and TRBJ1-5): DGGITQSPKYLFRKEGQNVTLSCEQNLNHDAMYWYRQDPGQGLRLIYYSQIVNDFQKGDIAEGYSVSREKKESFPLTVTSAQKNPTAFYLCASSIRWGVDQPQHFGDGTRLSIL.

This clonotype was recorded a few times. This chain joins TRBV6-1 and TRBJ1-6, with D unresolved. CDR1 and CDR2 from the germline V gene are MNHNS and SASEGT. Trimming took off 6 bases at V and 0 bases at J, with 9 bases between the two ends. The CDR3 runs to 15 residues. The CDR3 DNA follows: TGTGCCAGCAGGCGGTTAAGCTCCTATAATTCACCCCTCCACTTT. This gives the protein CASRRLSSYNSPLHF.

The rearrangement joins TRBV28 to TRBJ1-1; 8 nucleotides align to TRBD1. Germline assignment: CDR1 MDHEN and CDR2 SYDVKM. J gave up 6 bases and V 4 bases, and 10 bases lay outside the gene matches. The CDR3 loop spans 15 amino acids. DNA of the CDR3: TGTGCCAGCAGTTCGACAGGGGACCCTTTCCCTGAAGCTTTCTTT. This gives the protein CASSSTGDPFPEAFF. The full variable domain, completed using reference TRBV28 and TRBJ1-1, is DVKVTQSSRYLVKRTGEKVFLECVQDMDHENMFWYRQDPGLGLRLIYFSYDVKMKEKGDIPEGYSVSREKKERFSLILESASTNQTSMYLCASSSTGDPFPEAFFGQGTRLTVV.

V is TRBV7-9 and J is TRBJ2-5; a weak D match, TRBD1 (5 bases). CDR1 is SEHNR, CDR2 FQNEAQ, per germline (reference sequence). Deletions cut 3 bases from V and 1 base from J, with 9 bases between. The CDR3 spans 14 residues. CDR3 DNA: TGTGCCAGCAGCTTTGGGGCAGGCCAAGAGACCCAGTACTTC. Amino acid sequence: CASSFGAGQETQYF.